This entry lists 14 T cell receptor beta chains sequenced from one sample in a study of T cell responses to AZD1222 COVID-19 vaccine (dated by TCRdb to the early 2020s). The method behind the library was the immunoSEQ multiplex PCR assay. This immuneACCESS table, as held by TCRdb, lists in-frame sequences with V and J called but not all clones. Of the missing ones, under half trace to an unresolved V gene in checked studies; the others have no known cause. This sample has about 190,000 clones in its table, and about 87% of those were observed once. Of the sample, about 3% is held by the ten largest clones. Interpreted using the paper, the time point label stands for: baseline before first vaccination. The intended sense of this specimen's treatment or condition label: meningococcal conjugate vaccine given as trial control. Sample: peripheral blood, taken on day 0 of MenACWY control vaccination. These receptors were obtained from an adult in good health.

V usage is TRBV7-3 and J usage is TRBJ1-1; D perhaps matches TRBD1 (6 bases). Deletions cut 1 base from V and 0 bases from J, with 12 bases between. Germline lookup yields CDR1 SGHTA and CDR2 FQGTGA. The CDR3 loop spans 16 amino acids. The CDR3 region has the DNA TGTGCCAGCAGCTTAAAGGGGGTCGGGATGAACACTGAAGCTTTCTTT. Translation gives CASSLKGVGMNTEAFF.

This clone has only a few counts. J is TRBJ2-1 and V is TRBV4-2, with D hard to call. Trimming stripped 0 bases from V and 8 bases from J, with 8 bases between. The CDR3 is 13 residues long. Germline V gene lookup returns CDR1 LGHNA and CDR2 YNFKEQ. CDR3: CASSQDLEYEQFF. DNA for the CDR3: TGTGCCAGCAGCCAAGATCTTGAGTATGAGCAGTTCTTC.

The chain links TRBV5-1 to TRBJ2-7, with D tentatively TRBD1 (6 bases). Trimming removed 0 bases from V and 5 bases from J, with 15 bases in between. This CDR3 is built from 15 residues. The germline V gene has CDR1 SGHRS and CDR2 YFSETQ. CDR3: CASSLAGDRFDEQYF. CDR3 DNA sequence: TGCGCCAGCAGCTTGGCCGGAGACAGGTTCGACGAGCAGTACTTC.

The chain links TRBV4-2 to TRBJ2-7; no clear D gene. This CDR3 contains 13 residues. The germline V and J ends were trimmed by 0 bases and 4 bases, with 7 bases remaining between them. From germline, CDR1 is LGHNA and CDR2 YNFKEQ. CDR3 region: CASSQDKGYEQYF. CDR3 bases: TGTGCCAGCAGCCAAGATAAGGGTTACGAGCAGTACTTC.

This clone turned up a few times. CDR3 in amino acids: CASSLDGRYNEQFF. The DNA for the CDR3 is TGTGCCAGCAGCTTAGACGGTAGATACAATGAGCAGTTCTTC. V usage is TRBV7-2 and J usage is TRBJ2-1; D is unresolved. The germline gives CDR1 SGHTA, CDR2 FQGNSA. The CDR3 consists of 14 residues. V was clipped by 1 base and J by 4 bases, with 8 bases between them.

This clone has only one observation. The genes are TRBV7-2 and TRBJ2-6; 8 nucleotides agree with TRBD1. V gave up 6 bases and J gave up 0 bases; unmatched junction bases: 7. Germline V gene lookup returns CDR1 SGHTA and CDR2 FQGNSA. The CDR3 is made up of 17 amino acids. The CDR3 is CASSRPGGFSGANVLTF. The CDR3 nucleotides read TGTGCCAGCAGTCGACCAGGGGGCTTCTCTGGGGCCAACGTCCTGACTTTC.

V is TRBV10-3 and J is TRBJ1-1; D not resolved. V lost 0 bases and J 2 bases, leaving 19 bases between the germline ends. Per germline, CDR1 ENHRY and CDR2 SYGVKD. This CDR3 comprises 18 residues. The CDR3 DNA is TGTGCCATCAGTGAGTCGACTCGGACGGAGATTTCCAACACTGAAGCTTTCTTT. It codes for CAISESTRTEISNTEAFF.

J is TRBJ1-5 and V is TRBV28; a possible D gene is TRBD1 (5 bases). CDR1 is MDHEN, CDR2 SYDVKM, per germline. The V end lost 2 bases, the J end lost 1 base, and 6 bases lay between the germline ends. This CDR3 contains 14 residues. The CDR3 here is CASSLTGSNQPQHF. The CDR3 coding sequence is TGTGCCAGCAGTTTAACAGGAAGCAATCAGCCCCAGCATTTT.

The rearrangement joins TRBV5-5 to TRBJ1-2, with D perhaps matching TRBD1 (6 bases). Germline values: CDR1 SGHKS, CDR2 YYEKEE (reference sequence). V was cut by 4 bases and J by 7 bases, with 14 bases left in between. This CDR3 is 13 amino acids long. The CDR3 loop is CASSPPQGFGYTF. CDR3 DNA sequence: TGTGCCAGCAGCCCACCCCAGGGGTTTGGCTACACCTTC.

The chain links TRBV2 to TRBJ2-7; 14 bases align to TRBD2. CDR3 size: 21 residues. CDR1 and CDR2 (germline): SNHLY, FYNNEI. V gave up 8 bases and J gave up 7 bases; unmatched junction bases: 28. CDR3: CASHEDLGTSGSFALSTEQYF. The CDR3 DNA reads TGTGCCAGCCATGAGGATCTAGGGACTAGCGGGAGTTTTGCCTTGTCGACTGAGCAGTACTTC.

DNA for the CDR3: TGTGCCAGCAGCCTCAGGGGGTATGCCCAAGAGACCCAGTACTTC. Amino acids: CASSLRGYAQETQYF. The rearrangement links TRBV7-2 to TRBJ2-5, with 7 bases lining up with TRBD1. J lost 1 base, V lost 5 bases, and 7 bases had no gene match. Germline V gene sequence: CDR1 SGHTA, CDR2 FQGNSA. CDR3 length: 15 residues.

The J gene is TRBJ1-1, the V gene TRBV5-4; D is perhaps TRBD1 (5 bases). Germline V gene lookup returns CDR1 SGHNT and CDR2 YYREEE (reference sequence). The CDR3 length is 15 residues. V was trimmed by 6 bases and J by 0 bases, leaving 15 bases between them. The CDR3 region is CASNPGRAMNTEAFF. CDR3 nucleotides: TGTGCCAGCAATCCAGGGAGGGCCATGAACACTGAAGCTTTCTTT.

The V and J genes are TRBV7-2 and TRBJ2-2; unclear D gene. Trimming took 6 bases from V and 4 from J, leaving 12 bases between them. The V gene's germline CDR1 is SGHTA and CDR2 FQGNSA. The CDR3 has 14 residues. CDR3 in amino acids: CASSTDGRTGELFF. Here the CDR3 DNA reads TGTGCCAGCAGTACTGACGGACGCACCGGGGAGCTGTTTTTT.

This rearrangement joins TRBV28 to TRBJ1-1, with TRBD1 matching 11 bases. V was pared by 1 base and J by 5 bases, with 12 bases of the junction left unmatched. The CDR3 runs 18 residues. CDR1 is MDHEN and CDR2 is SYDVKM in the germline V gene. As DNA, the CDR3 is TGTGCCAGCAGTTTATTTGGTTTAGGGACAGGGGGGTCTACTGAAGCTTTCTTT. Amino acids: CASSLFGLGTGGSTEAFF.